These 29 T cell receptor beta chains were sequenced from one sample in a study of T cell changes during pregnancy in multiple sclerosis. Sequenced by immunoSEQ multiplex PCR; TCRdb stores in-frame clones only, minus some. The sample shows roughly 75,000 clones, 85% to 95% of them seen only once. Sequences were derived from peripheral blood, sampled in the third trimester of pregnancy. Source of these receptors: a female donor in good health, enrolled as a control in a pregnancy study.

This rearrangement joins TRBV25-1 to TRBJ2-1, with 7 bases aligning to TRBD2. Trimming cost V 2 bases and J 8 bases; bases outside gene matches: 9. Germline CDR1 is MGHDK and CDR2 is SYGVNS. The length of the CDR3 is 15 residues. The CDR3 loop reads CASSELGGSLYEQFF. For the CDR3, the DNA is TGTGCCAGCAGTGAACTTGGCGGGAGCTTATATGAGCAGTTCTTC.

This clone was recorded once. The rearrangement links TRBV6-5 to TRBJ1-2, with 9 bases fitting TRBD1. The CDR3 is 13 amino acids. The germline gives CDR1 MNHEY, CDR2 SVGAGI. After removal of 7 bases from V and 8 bases from J, the junction contained 8 bases not matched to a gene. In DNA form, the CDR3 reads TGTGCCAGCAAGTTCGGGACAGGGCCCGGCTACACCTTC. Translating gives CASKFGTGPGYTF.

The J gene is TRBJ1-2, the V gene TRBV10-3; D call uncertain. Per germline, CDR1 ENHRY and CDR2 SYGVKD. Between the trimmed V and J ends, which lost 7 bases and 8 bases, there was a span of 11 bases. This CDR3 spans 11 amino acids. As DNA, the CDR3 is TGTGCCATCACCTCTCTCGGGGGCTACACCTTC. This codes for CAITSLGGYTF.

The V gene is TRBV7-9, the J gene TRBJ1-5, with 7 bases aligning to TRBD1. The germline gives CDR1 SEHNR, CDR2 FQNEAQ (reference sequence). V lost 5 bases, J lost 7 bases, and 5 bases stayed unmatched. The CDR3 length is 13 residues. In nucleotides, the CDR3 is TGTGCCAGCAGCGGTAACAGGGGACAGCCCCAGCATTTT. It encodes CASSGNRGQPQHF. The whole variable domain, filled in from reference TRBV7-9 and TRBJ1-5, reads DTGVSQNPRHKITKRGQNVTFRCDPISEHNRLYWYRQTLGQGPEFLTYFQNEAQLEKSRLLSDRFSAERPKGSFSTLEIQRTEQGDSAMYLCASSGNRGQPQHFGDGTRLSIL.

V usage is TRBV9 and J usage is TRBJ1-4; TRBD1 agrees at 10 bases. Looked up from germline, CDR1 is SGDLS and CDR2 is YYNGEE. V trimming: 4 bases; J trimming: 8 bases; junction bases outside the gene matches: 17. The CDR3 loop spans 18 amino acids. The CDR3 here is CASSSDFPGQGLREKLFF. For the CDR3, the DNA is TGTGCCAGCAGCTCCGATTTTCCGGGACAGGGGTTACGCGAAAAACTGTTTTTT. Variable domain in full (rest from reference TRBV9 and TRBJ1-4): DSGVTQTPKHLITATGQRVTLRCSPRSGDLSVYWYQQSLDQGLQFLIQYYNGEERAKGNILERFSAQQFPDLHSELNLSSLELGDSALYFCASSSDFPGQGLREKLFFGSGTQLSVL.

The V and J genes are TRBV2 and TRBJ2-7, with 12 positions matching TRBD2. Trimming at V came to 2 bases and at J to 4 bases, leaving 15 bases not matched to a gene. The CDR3 is 19 amino acids. Germline CDR1 is SNHLY and CDR2 is FYNNEI. The CDR3: CASSEFGLAGPYPSYEQYF. The CDR3, as DNA: TGTGCCAGCAGTGAATTCGGACTAGCGGGGCCATATCCCTCATACGAGCAGTACTTC.

J is TRBJ2-3 and V is TRBV7-9; possible D gene TRBD2, 7 bases. CDR1 SEHNR and CDR2 FQNEAQ come from the germline V gene (reference sequence). The V end lost 5 bases, the J end lost 2 bases, and 14 bases lay between the germline ends. The CDR3 loop spans 15 amino acids. For the CDR3, the DNA is TGTGCCAGCAGCCGTTCGGGGGGCGCCACAGATACGCAGTATTTT. This encodes CASSRSGGATDTQYF.

Here the CDR3 DNA reads TGTGCCAGCAGCCCGGACAGCTATGGCTACACCTTC. It is translated as CASSPDSYGYTF. This rearrangement joins TRBV5-4 to TRBJ1-2, with D possibly being TRBD1 (6 bases). The CDR3 consists of 12 residues. Germline V CDR1 and CDR2: SGHNT, YYREEE (reference sequence). V was shortened by 4 bases and J by 4 bases, with 8 bases between the two germline ends. The complete variable domain, with remaining parts taken from reference TRBV5-4 and TRBJ1-2, reads ETGVTQSPTHLIKTRGQQVTLRCSSQSGHNTVSWYQQALGQGPQFIFQYYREEENGRGNFPPRFSGLQFPNYSSELNVNALELDDSALYLCASSPDSYGYTFGSGTRLTVV.

This rearrangement joins TRBV11-2 to TRBJ1-5; 7 nucleotides agree with TRBD1. The germline V gene has CDR1 SGHAT and CDR2 FQNNGV. The CDR3 is 14 amino acids. With V trimmed by 5 bases and J by 1 base, 2 bases remained unmatched. Here the CDR3 reads CASSVQGSNQPQHF. The CDR3 DNA sequence: TGTGCCAGCAGCGTACAGGGGAGCAATCAGCCCCAGCATTTT.

The V and J genes are TRBV11-3 and TRBJ2-1, with 9 bases fitting TRBD2. The CDR3 length is 15 residues. V lost 1 base and J lost 6; bases outside the gene matches: 4. The germline V gene has CDR1 SGHNT and CDR2 YENEEA. The CDR3 protein is CASSLGGGGGNEQFF. The CDR3 bases are TGTGCCAGCAGCTTAGGGGGCGGGGGGGGCAATGAGCAGTTCTTC.

The chain has TRBV7-8 and TRBJ2-1, with D hard to call. CDR1 is SGHVS and CDR2 is FQNEAQ in the germline V gene. The CDR3 is 17 residues long. The ends were cut back, 6 bases at V and 8 bases at J, with 26 bases in the middle. DNA of the CDR3: TGTGCCAGCAGTTGGAAAACCAGGTCGGCGTTGGGCGATGAGCAGTTCTTC. This sequence encodes CASSWKTRSALGDEQFF.

The rearrangement links TRBV15 to TRBJ2-1, with D possibly being TRBD2 (6 bases). CDR3 length: 14 residues. CDR1 is LNHNV, CDR2 YYDKDF, per germline (reference sequence). V was trimmed by 2 bases and J by 10 bases, leaving 15 bases between them. The CDR3 region is CATSRTLAPNEQFF. The CDR3 DNA reads as TGTGCCACCAGCAGAACGCTAGCGCCCAACGAGCAGTTCTTC.

V and J are TRBV19 and TRBJ2-5; a possible D gene is TRBD2 (6 bases). The CDR3 is 16 residues long. Trimming shortened V by 7 bases and J by 0 bases, and 18 bases separated the two germline ends. Germline CDR1 is LNHDA and CDR2 is SQIVND (reference sequence). The CDR3 DNA reads TGTGCCAGTATCAGGCCCGGGGGACCCAACCAAGAGACCCAGTACTTC. Protein sequence: CASIRPGGPNQETQYF. Based on the CDR3 plus reference TRBV19 and TRBJ2-5, the full variable domain is DGGITQSPKYLFRKEGQNVTLSCEQNLNHDAMYWYRQDPGQGLRLIYYSQIVNDFQKGDIAEGYSVSREKKESFPLTVTSAQKNPTAFYLCASIRPGGPNQETQYFGPGTRLLVL.

The V call is TRBV10-3, the J call TRBJ2-2, with D hard to call. V gave up 5 bases and J gave up 0 bases, with 7 bases separating them. CDR1 is ENHRY, CDR2 SYGVKD, per germline. This CDR3 spans 14 amino acids. Here the CDR3 reads CAISLQANTGELFF. DNA for the CDR3: TGTGCCATCAGTCTCCAGGCGAACACCGGGGAGCTGTTTTTT.

This chain links TRBV4-3 with TRBJ2-3, with TRBD1 as a possible D gene (5 bases). This CDR3 spans 16 amino acids. With 0 bases removed from V and 3 bases from J, the gap between germline ends came to 13 bases. The V gene's germline CDR1 is LGHNA and CDR2 YSLEER. CDR3 sequence reads: CASSQEGTGLTDTQYF. CDR3 sequence (DNA): TGCGCCAGCAGCCAAGAGGGAACAGGTTTAACAGATACGCAGTATTTT.

This chain connects TRBV19 to TRBJ1-2, with D maybe TRBD1 (6 bases). Trimming removed 3 bases from V and 8 bases from J, with 10 bases in between. The length of the CDR3 is 12 residues. Germline CDR1 reads LNHDA; CDR2 reads SQIVND (reference sequence). CDR3 sequence (DNA): TGTGCCAGTAGTATTGGGGGCGAAGGCTACACCTTC. This sequence encodes CASSIGGEGYTF. Complete variable domain (other parts from reference TRBV19 and TRBJ1-2): DGGITQSPKYLFRKEGQNVTLSCEQNLNHDAMYWYRQDPGQGLRLIYYSQIVNDFQKGDIAEGYSVSREKKESFPLTVTSAQKNPTAFYLCASSIGGEGYTFGSGTRLTVV.

This chain links TRBV29-1 with TRBJ1-5, with unresolved D. CDR1 and CDR2 from the germline V gene are SQVTM and ANQGSEA. Trimming shortened V by 6 bases and J by 6 bases, and 15 bases separated the two germline ends. This CDR3 has 13 amino acids. CDR3 DNA: TGCAGCGTCCAATCCGGGGTCGGTCAGCCCCAGCATTTT. It translates to CSVQSGVGQPQHF. Filled out from reference TRBV29-1 and TRBJ1-5, the complete variable domain reads SAVISQKPSRDICQRGTSLTIQCQVDSQVTMMFWYRQQPGQSLTLIATANQGSEATYESGFVIDKFPISRPNLTFSTLTVSNMSPEDSSIYLCSVQSGVGQPQHFGDGTRLSIL.

The chain links TRBV19 to TRBJ1-1, with D possibly TRBD1 on 6 matching bases. Deletions cut 6 bases from V and 5 bases from J, with 13 bases between. Looked up from germline, CDR1 is LNHDA and CDR2 is SQIVND (reference sequence). The CDR3 totals 13 residues. The CDR3 sequence: CASRHSRGTEAFF. CDR3 nucleotides: TGTGCCAGTAGACATAGTAGGGGGACTGAAGCTTTCTTT.

The rearrangement joins TRBV28 to TRBJ2-7, with D perhaps TRBD2 (5 bases). This CDR3 is built from 11 residues. Trimming left V 2 bases short and J 6 bases short, with 5 bases between. Germline V lookup: CDR1 MDHEN, CDR2 SYDVKM. The CDR3 protein is CASSLSGEQYF. The CDR3, as DNA: TGTGCCAGCAGTTTAAGCGGCGAGCAGTACTTC.

The chain uses TRBV11-2 and TRBJ2-3, with D possibly TRBD2 on 5 matching bases. Germline V lookup: CDR1 SGHAT, CDR2 FQNNGV. The CDR3 loop spans 14 amino acids. V gave up 5 bases and J gave up 1 base, with 10 bases separating them. The CDR3 region is CASSPGVGTDTQYF. CDR3 in DNA: TGTGCCAGCAGCCCCGGGGTTGGCACAGATACGCAGTATTTT.

The gene calls are TRBV2 and TRBJ2-3; D remains unclear. The CDR3 length is 14 residues. The germline gives CDR1 SNHLY, CDR2 FYNNEI. V lost 7 bases and J 6 bases, leaving 17 bases between the germline ends. The CDR3: CASNVGSVRDTQYF. CDR3 bases: TGTGCCAGCAACGTAGGATCCGTCAGGGATACGCAGTATTTT.

The chain links TRBV28 to TRBJ2-3; D is possibly TRBD2 (6 bases). V shed 4 bases and J shed 2 bases, with 19 bases lying between them. This CDR3 contains 17 residues. The V gene's germline CDR1 is MDHEN and CDR2 SYDVKM. The CDR3, as DNA: TGTGCCAGCAGTTCAGCGGAGGGACGACGGTTCACAGATACGCAGTATTTT. It codes for CASSSAEGRRFTDTQYF.

The rearrangement uses TRBV4-1 and TRBJ2-1, with 9 bases aligning to TRBD1. Trimming removed 6 bases from V and 8 bases from J; junction bases left unmatched: 11. Germline V gene lookup returns CDR1 MGHRA and CDR2 YSYEKL. This CDR3 contains 15 residues. Here the CDR3 reads CASRTWDRVQDEQFF. The DNA for the CDR3 is TGCGCCAGCAGAACTTGGGACAGGGTCCAGGATGAGCAGTTCTTC.

The J gene is TRBJ1-1, the V gene TRBV7-9; 8 bases are shared with TRBD1. This CDR3 is built from 14 residues. Germline-derived CDR1 and CDR2 are SEHNR and FQNEAQ (reference sequence). J lost 3 bases, V lost 5 bases, and 5 bases had no gene match. The CDR3 here is CASSPTTGDTEAFF. The CDR3 DNA is TGTGCCAGCAGCCCTACGACAGGGGACACTGAAGCTTTCTTT. The full variable domain, its missing parts supplied by reference TRBV7-9 and TRBJ1-1, is DTGVSQNPRHKITKRGQNVTFRCDPISEHNRLYWYRQTLGQGPEFLTYFQNEAQLEKSRLLSDRFSAERPKGSFSTLEIQRTEQGDSAMYLCASSPTTGDTEAFFGQGTRLTVV.

This clone occurred once. The genes are TRBV7-2 and TRBJ1-5; D not certain. The V gene lost 3 bases and the J gene lost 4 bases, with 7 bases spanning the gap. CDR3 length: 13 residues. The germline V gene encodes CDR1 SGHTA and CDR2 FQGNSA. CDR3 sequence reads: CASSFGGNQPQHF. The CDR3, as DNA: TGTGCCAGCAGCTTCGGAGGGAATCAGCCCCAGCATTTT. The entire variable domain, with the rest obtained from reference TRBV7-2 and TRBJ1-5, is as follows: GAGVSQSPSNKVTEKGKDVELRCDPISGHTALYWYRQSLGQGLEFLIYFQGNSAPDKSGLPSDRFSAERTGGSVSTLTIQRTQQEDSAVYLCASSFGGNQPQHFGDGTRLSIL.

This clone was observed a handful of times. The chain has TRBV5-1 and TRBJ2-5, with a possible D match to TRBD1 (5 bases). Trimming took off 4 bases at V and 0 bases at J, with 16 bases between the two ends. The CDR3 consists of 16 residues. Per germline, CDR1 SGHRS and CDR2 YFSETQ. The CDR3 bases are TGCGCCAGCAGCGATCGCCGACAGAAGTACCAAGAGACCCAGTACTTC. Residues: CASSDRRQKYQETQYF.

This chain links TRBV5-6 with TRBJ2-7; 12 positions agree with TRBD2. CDR1 is SGHDT, CDR2 YYEEEE, per germline. The CDR3 spans 18 residues. With V trimmed by 0 bases and J by 5 bases, 12 bases remained unmatched. The CDR3 sequence is CASSLAPRLAGDLDEQYF. In nucleotides, the CDR3 is TGTGCCAGCAGCTTGGCCCCTCGACTAGCGGGAGATCTAGACGAGCAGTACTTC.

The V and J genes are TRBV5-6 and TRBJ1-2, with D possibly being TRBD1 (5 bases). This CDR3 has 12 amino acids. The ends were cut back, 4 bases at V and 1 base at J, with 5 bases in the middle. Germline-derived CDR1 and CDR2 are SGHDT and YYEEEE. The CDR3 reads CASSDSNYGYTF. The CDR3, as DNA: TGTGCCAGCAGCGACAGTAACTATGGCTACACCTTC. Full variable domain (outside the CDR3, taken from reference TRBV5-6 and TRBJ1-2): DAGVTQSPTHLIKTRGQQVTLRCSPKSGHDTVSWYQQALGQGPQFIFQYYEEEERQRGNFPDRFSGHQFPNYSSELNVNALLLGDSALYLCASSDSNYGYTFGSGTRLTVV.

This CDR3 is CASSPMSSGAYNEQFF. The CDR3 nucleotides read TGTGCCAGCAGCCCCATGTCCAGCGGAGCCTACAATGAGCAGTTCTTC. The genes are TRBV4-2 and TRBJ2-1; a possible D gene is TRBD2 (5 bases). Trimming took 4 bases from V and 2 from J, leaving 15 bases between them. Germline assignment: CDR1 LGHNA and CDR2 YNFKEQ. CDR3 length: 16 amino acids.